The 20 T cell receptor beta chains reported below all come from one sample, sequenced in a study of OX40 agonist ivuxolimab in advanced cancers. Measured with immunoSEQ multiplex PCR; TCRdb has only the in-frame clones, and not every one. The sample includes some 72,000 clones, roughly 92% of them seen just once. The sample consisted of CD4+ or CD8+ T cells sorted from blood, taken in a trial of the OX40 agonist ivuxolimab. These receptors were obtained from an adult with an advanced solid tumor such as melanoma, head and neck, liver or kidney cancer.

The chain is built from TRBV5-4 and TRBJ2-7, with 10 bases matching TRBD1. The trim removed 5 bases at V and 4 bases at J, leaving 6 bases unmatched. Germline CDR1 reads SGHNT; CDR2 reads YYREEE (reference sequence). This CDR3 has 14 amino acids. The CDR3 region has the DNA TGTGCCAGCAGTCCGGGACAGGGGAATTACGAGCAGTACTTC. Its translation: CASSPGQGNYEQYF.

The rearrangement joins TRBV9 to TRBJ2-3; the D is unclear. Germline V CDR1 and CDR2: SGDLS, YYNGEE. Trimming cost V 2 bases and J 4 bases, with 11 bases left between them. The CDR3 length is 14 residues. The CDR3 DNA reads TGTGCCAGCAGCGTTGCCCCTGGGGCAGATACGCAGTATTTT. Translated: CASSVAPGADTQYF.

The chain couples TRBV18 to TRBJ1-4; D unresolved. The germline V gene encodes CDR1 KGHSH and CDR2 LQKENI. V gave up 1 base and J gave up 5 bases, with 11 bases separating them. This CDR3 has 15 amino acids. The CDR3 loop reads CASSPLGRENEKLFF. The CDR3 DNA reads as TGTGCCAGCTCACCACTTGGGCGGGAGAATGAAAAACTGTTTTTT.

The V gene is TRBV19, the J gene TRBJ2-3; 7 nucleotides line up with TRBD1. V lost 4 bases, J lost 0 bases, and 1 base stayed unmatched. CDR3 length equals 14 residues. Germline loops: CDR1 LNHDA, CDR2 SQIVND (reference sequence). The DNA of the CDR3 is TGTGCCAGTAGTAAGGGGGCGAGCACAGATACGCAGTATTTT. It codes for CASSKGASTDTQYF.

The chain employs TRBV27 and TRBJ1-5; D is unclear. CDR3 length: 13 residues. Germline values: CDR1 MNHEY, CDR2 SMNVEV (reference sequence). V was trimmed by 2 bases and J by 2 bases, leaving 4 bases between them. The CDR3, as DNA: TGTGCCAGCAGTTTAACACGCAATCAGCCCCAGCATTTT. This codes for CASSLTRNQPQHF.

This clone was seen a single time. The chain links TRBV5-1 to TRBJ2-3, with unresolved D. CDR1 and CDR2 (germline): SGHRS, YFSETQ. This CDR3 contains 15 residues. Trimming took 0 bases from V and 1 from J, leaving 9 bases between them. CDR3 amino acids: CASSLGNLGTDTQYF. In DNA form, the CDR3 reads TGCGCCAGCAGCTTGGGGAACTTGGGCACAGATACGCAGTATTTT.

This chain joins TRBV7-9 and TRBJ2-5; TRBD1 agrees at 7 bases. The CDR3 contains 15 residues. CDR1 is SEHNR, CDR2 FQNEAQ, per germline (reference sequence). V shed 5 bases and J 2 bases; nucleotides not matched to a gene: 8. CDR3 DNA: TGTGCCAGCAGCGTCCGGGACAGCACACAAGAGACCCAGTACTTC. This gives the protein CASSVRDSTQETQYF.

The chain carries TRBV19 and TRBJ1-1, with D hard to call. The CDR3 contains 12 residues. V lost 7 bases and J 7 bases, leaving 13 bases between the germline ends. CDR1 and CDR2 from the germline V gene are LNHDA and SQIVND (reference sequence). The CDR3 region is CASTLTYGEAFF. The CDR3 region has the DNA TGTGCCAGTACCTTGACTTATGGTGAAGCTTTCTTT. Drawing the rest from reference TRBV19 and TRBJ1-1, the complete variable domain is DGGITQSPKYLFRKEGQNVTLSCEQNLNHDAMYWYRQDPGQGLRLIYYSQIVNDFQKGDIAEGYSVSREKKESFPLTVTSAQKNPTAFYLCASTLTYGEAFFGQGTRLTVV.

The genes are TRBV7-2 and TRBJ1-1; D is uncertain. Germline V CDR1 and CDR2: SGHTA, FQGNSA. CDR3 length equals 13 residues. V was trimmed by 9 bases and J by 0 bases, leaving 11 bases between them. The CDR3 coding sequence is TGTGCCAGTCGGGAGCAGCTGAACACTGAAGCTTTCTTT. It yields the protein CASREQLNTEAFF.

The chain joins TRBV18 to TRBJ2-6; D remains ambiguous. Deletions cut 3 bases from V and 1 base from J, with 10 bases between. The CDR3 loop spans 16 amino acids. In germline, CDR1 is KGHSH, CDR2 LQKENI. The CDR3 bases are TGTGCCAGCTCACCCCGTGAGGCTTCTGGGGCCAACGTCCTGACTTTC. This translates into CASSPREASGANVLTF.

This rearrangement joins TRBV5-1 to TRBJ1-1; D not resolved. The V gene's germline CDR1 is SGHRS and CDR2 YFSETQ. The CDR3 runs 14 residues. Trimming pared 6 bases from V and 2 bases from J, leaving 14 bases between. CDR3 loop: CASTSAPGNTEAFF. The CDR3 DNA follows: TGCGCCAGCACCTCGGCCCCCGGAAACACTGAAGCTTTCTTT.

V and J are TRBV5-1 and TRBJ2-3, with no clear D. V was clipped by 2 bases and J by 0 bases, with 7 bases between them. The CDR3 is made up of 14 amino acids. From germline, CDR1 is SGHRS and CDR2 YFSETQ. In DNA form, the CDR3 reads TGCGCCAGCAGCTTCCCCGGTAGCACAGATACGCAGTATTTT. Protein product: CASSFPGSTDTQYF.

The gene calls are TRBV11-2 and TRBJ1-1; possible D gene TRBD1, 5 bases. The CDR3 sequence is 16 residues long. The V gene lost 0 bases and the J gene lost 4 bases, with 15 bases spanning the gap. Germline-derived CDR1 and CDR2 are SGHAT and FQNNGV. CDR3 bases: TGTGCCAGCAGCTTAGATCGGGGGGGGTTTGCCACTGAAGCTTTCTTT. Translating it yields CASSLDRGGFATEAFF.

The chain carries TRBV5-4 and TRBJ1-6, with 7 positions matching TRBD1. The length of the CDR3 is 16 residues. Germline values: CDR1 SGHNT, CDR2 YYREEE (reference sequence). J was trimmed by 7 bases and V by 3 bases; bases with no gene match: 10. This CDR3 is CASSSSKTGRNSPLHF. The CDR3 nucleotides are TGTGCCAGCAGCTCCTCTAAGACAGGGAGGAATTCACCCCTCCACTTT.

The chain carries TRBV5-1 and TRBJ1-1; D is perhaps TRBD1 (6 bases). The germline CDR1 and CDR2 sequences are SGHRS and YFSETQ. V was clipped by 8 bases and J by 4 bases, with 18 bases between them. The CDR3 length is 14 residues. This CDR3 reads CASSAQGQGTEAFF. In nucleotides, the CDR3 is TGCGCCAGTTCGGCCCAGGGGCAGGGCACTGAAGCTTTCTTT. Looking up the rest from reference TRBV5-1 and TRBJ1-1 gives the full variable domain: KAGVTQTPRYLIKTRGQQVTLSCSPISGHRSVSWYQQTPGQGLQFLFEYFSETQRNKGNFPGRFSGRQFSNSRSEMNVSTLELGDSALYLCASSAQGQGTEAFFGQGTRLTVV.

The CDR3 loop is CASTGQGAYEQFF. The CDR3 nucleotides read TGTGCCAGTACGGGACAGGGGGCTTATGAGCAGTTCTTC. The chain employs TRBV19 and TRBJ2-1; 12 nucleotides align to TRBD1. Germline CDR1 reads LNHDA; CDR2 reads SQIVND (reference sequence). The CDR3 is made up of 13 amino acids. V was pared by 7 bases and J by 8 bases, with 3 bases of the junction left unmatched.

Concerning this clone itself: Other nucleotide sequences from this sample produce the same CDR3. This sequence joins TRBV5-1 and TRBJ1-5; D is possibly TRBD1 (5 bases). The CDR3 is 14 amino acids. Looked up from germline, CDR1 is SGHRS and CDR2 is YFSETQ. V was pared by 0 bases and J by 1 base, with 5 bases between. DNA of the CDR3: TGCGCCAGCAGCTTGGGGGGGAGCAATCAGCCCCAGCATTTT. Its translation: CASSLGGSNQPQHF. Full variable domain (missing parts from reference TRBV5-1 and TRBJ1-5): KAGVTQTPRYLIKTRGQQVTLSCSPISGHRSVSWYQQTPGQGLQFLFEYFSETQRNKGNFPGRFSGRQFSNSRSEMNVSTLELGDSALYLCASSLGGSNQPQHFGDGTRLSIL.

V usage is TRBV10-1 and J usage is TRBJ1-2; 7 positions match TRBD1. The CDR3 spans 14 residues. Germline V gives CDR1 WNHNN, CDR2 SYGVQD (reference sequence). Trimming cost V 2 bases and J 4 bases; bases outside gene matches: 4. The CDR3 DNA is TGCGCCAGCAGTGAGCGGGACAGACCCTATGGCTACACCTTC. As protein: CASSERDRPYGYTF.

A word on this clone: One end of the junction is discordant with germline, which a read error may explain. This chain uses TRBV7-7 with TRBJ2-5; 11 bases are a match to TRBD2. CDR3 length: 16 residues. Germline assignment: CDR1 SSHAT and CDR2 FNYEAQ (reference sequence). The CDR3 DNA follows: TGTGCTAGCAGGCGCCTTAGCGGGGGGGCCGGGGAGACCCAGTACTTC. This codes for CASRRLSGGAGETQYF.

The chain is built from TRBV30 and TRBJ2-1; TRBD1 aligns across 7 bases. Germline V lookup: CDR1 GTSNPN, CDR2 SVGIG (reference sequence). The V and J ends lost 4 bases and 1 base, in that order; junction bases with no gene match: 10. The CDR3 runs to 16 residues. The CDR3 DNA is TGTGCCTGGATTAAACCGGGACAGAGATCCTACAATGAGCAGTTCTTC. Residues: CAWIKPGQRSYNEQFF.